This T cell receptor beta chain was found in a study of T cell responses to AZD1222 COVID-19 vaccine. Study observations and caveats: Spike-specific TCR breadth and depth were elevated following two AZD1222 doses.

The data were produced by immunoSEQ multiplex PCR, yet TCRdb's version contains in-frame clones alone and is incomplete. Of about 96,000 clones detected, roughly nine tenths appear once; the ten largest clones hold 1.6%. CDR3 length: 12 residues. Germline lookup yields CDR1 SQVTM and CDR2 ANQGSEA. Trimming removed 5 bases at V and 2 bases at J, with 10 bases between. This clone was seen once. Its antigen is currently unknown. The sequence was obtained from an adult in good health. The sequencing used peripheral blood, collected on day 0 of AZD1222 vaccination. V is TRBV29-1 and J is TRBJ2-7; either TRBD1 or TRBD2 may supply D (5 bases each). In nucleotides, the CDR3 is TGCAGCGTTCGGGGCTTCGCCTACGAGCAGTACTTC. Protein: CSVRGFAYEQYF.